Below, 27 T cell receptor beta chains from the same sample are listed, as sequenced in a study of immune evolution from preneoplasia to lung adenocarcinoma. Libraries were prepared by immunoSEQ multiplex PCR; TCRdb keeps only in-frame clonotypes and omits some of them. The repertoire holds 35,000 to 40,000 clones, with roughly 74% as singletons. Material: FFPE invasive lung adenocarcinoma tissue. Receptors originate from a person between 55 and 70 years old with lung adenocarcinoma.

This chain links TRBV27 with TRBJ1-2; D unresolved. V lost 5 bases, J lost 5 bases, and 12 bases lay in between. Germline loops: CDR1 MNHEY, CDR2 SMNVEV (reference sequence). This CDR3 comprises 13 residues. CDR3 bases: TGTGCCAGCAGTCGAGAACCTTATTATGGCTACACCTTC. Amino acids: CASSREPYYGYTF.

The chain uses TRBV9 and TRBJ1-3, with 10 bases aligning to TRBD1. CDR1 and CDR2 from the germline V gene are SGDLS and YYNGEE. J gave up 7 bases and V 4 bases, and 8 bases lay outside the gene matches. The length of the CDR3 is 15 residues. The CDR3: CASSPGQGRGNTIYF. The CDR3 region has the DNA TGTGCCAGCAGCCCGGGACAGGGGCGTGGGAACACCATATATTTT. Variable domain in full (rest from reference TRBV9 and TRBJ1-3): DSGVTQTPKHLITATGQRVTLRCSPRSGDLSVYWYQQSLDQGLQFLIQYYNGEERAKGNILERFSAQQFPDLHSELNLSSLELGDSALYFCASSPGQGRGNTIYFGEGSWLTVV.

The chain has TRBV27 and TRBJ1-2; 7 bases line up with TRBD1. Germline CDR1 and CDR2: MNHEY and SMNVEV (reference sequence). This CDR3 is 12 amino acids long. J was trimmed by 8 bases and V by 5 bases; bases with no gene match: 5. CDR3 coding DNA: TGTGCCAGCAGTAGGGGGACAGAGGGCTACACCTTC. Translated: CASSRGTEGYTF.

Here the CDR3 DNA reads TGTGCCAGCAGCGTAGTCGGAGGGCTGACAGATACGCAGTATTTT. Its translation is CASSVVGGLTDTQYF. The chain joins TRBV9 to TRBJ2-3; weak D call: TRBD2 (6 bases). The V gene lost 0 bases and the J gene lost 3 bases, with 11 bases spanning the gap. From germline, CDR1 is SGDLS and CDR2 YYNGEE. CDR3 length equals 15 residues.

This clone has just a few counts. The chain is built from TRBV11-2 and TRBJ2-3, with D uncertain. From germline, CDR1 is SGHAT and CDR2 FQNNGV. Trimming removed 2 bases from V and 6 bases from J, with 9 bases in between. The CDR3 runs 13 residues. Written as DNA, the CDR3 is TGTGCCAGCAGCTTAAATTCCGCCGATACGCAGTATTTT. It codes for CASSLNSADTQYF. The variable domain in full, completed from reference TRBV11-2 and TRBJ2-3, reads EAGVAQSPRYKIIEKRQSVAFWCNPISGHATLYWYQQILGQGPKLLIQFQNNGVVDDSQLPKDRFSAERLKGVDSTLKIQPAKLEDSAVYLCASSLNSADTQYFGPGTRLTVL.

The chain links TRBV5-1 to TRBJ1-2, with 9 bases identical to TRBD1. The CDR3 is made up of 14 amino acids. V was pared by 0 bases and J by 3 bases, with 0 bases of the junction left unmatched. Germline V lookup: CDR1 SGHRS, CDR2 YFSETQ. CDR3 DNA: TGCGCCAGCAGCTTGGGACAGGGGGACTATGGCTACACCTTC. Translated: CASSLGQGDYGYTF.

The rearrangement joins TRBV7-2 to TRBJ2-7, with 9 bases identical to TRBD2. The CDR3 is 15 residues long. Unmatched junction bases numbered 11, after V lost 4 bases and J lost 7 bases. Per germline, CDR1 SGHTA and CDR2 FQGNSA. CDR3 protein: CASSSPGSGSLEQYF. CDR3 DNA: TGTGCCAGCAGCTCCCCGGGTAGCGGGAGTTTGGAGCAGTACTTC.

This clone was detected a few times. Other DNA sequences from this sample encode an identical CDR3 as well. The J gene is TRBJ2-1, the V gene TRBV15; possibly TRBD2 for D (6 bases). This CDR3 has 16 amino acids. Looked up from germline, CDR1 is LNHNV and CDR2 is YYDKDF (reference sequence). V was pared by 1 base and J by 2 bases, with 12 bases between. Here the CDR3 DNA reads TGTGCCACCAGCAGAGGTGGCGGGACCACCTACAATGAGCAGTTCTTC. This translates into CATSRGGGTTYNEQFF.

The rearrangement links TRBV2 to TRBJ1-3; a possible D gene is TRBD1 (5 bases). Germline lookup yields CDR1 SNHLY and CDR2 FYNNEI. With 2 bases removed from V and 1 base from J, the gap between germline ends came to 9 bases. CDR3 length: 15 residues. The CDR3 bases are TGTGCCAGCAGTGAAAGGGGATTTTCTGGAAACACCATATATTTT. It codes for CASSERGFSGNTIYF.

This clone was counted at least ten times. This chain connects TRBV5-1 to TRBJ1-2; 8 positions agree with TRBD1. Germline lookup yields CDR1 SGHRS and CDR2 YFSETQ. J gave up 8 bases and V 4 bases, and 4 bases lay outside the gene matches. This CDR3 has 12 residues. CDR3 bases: TGCGCCAGCAGCCAACAGGGGGACGGCTACACCTTC. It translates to CASSQQGDGYTF.

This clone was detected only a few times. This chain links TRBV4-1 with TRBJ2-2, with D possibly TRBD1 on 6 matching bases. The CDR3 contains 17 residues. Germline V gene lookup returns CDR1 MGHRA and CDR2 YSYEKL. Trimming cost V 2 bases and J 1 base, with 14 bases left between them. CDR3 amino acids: CASSQRTGLKNTGELFF. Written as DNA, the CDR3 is TGCGCCAGCAGCCAAAGAACAGGGTTGAAGAACACCGGGGAGCTGTTTTTT.

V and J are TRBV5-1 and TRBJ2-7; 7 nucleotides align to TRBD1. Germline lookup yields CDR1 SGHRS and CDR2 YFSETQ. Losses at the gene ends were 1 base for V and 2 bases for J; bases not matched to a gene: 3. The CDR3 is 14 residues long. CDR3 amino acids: CASSLLQGAYEQYF. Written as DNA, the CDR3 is TGCGCCAGCAGCTTGTTGCAGGGGGCCTACGAGCAGTACTTC.

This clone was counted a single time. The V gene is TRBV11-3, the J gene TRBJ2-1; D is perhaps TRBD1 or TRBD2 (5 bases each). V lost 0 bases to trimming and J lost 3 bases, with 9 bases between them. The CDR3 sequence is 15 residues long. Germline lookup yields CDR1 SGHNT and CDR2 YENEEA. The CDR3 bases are TGTGCCAGCAGCTTAGAGGGGACGGTCTACAATGAGCAGTTCTTC. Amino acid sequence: CASSLEGTVYNEQFF.

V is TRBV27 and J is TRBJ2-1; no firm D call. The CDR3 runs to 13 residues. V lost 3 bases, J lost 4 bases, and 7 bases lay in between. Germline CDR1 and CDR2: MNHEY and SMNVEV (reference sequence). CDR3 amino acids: CASSFRYYNEQFF. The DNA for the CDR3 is TGTGCCAGCAGTTTTCGATATTACAATGAGCAGTTCTTC.

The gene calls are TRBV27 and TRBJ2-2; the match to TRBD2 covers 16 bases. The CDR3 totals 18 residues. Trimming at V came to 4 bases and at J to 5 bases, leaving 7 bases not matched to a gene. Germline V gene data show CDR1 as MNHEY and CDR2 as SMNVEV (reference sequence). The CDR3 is CASSSGTSGRARTGELFF. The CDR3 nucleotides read TGTGCCAGCAGTTCCGGGACTAGCGGGAGGGCCCGGACCGGGGAGCTGTTTTTT.

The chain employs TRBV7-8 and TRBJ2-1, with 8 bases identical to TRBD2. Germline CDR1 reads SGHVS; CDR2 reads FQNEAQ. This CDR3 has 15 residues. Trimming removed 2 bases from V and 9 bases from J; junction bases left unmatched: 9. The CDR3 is CASSLLGSGTGEQFF. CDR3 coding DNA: TGTGCCAGCAGCTTACTTGGTAGCGGGACGGGTGAGCAGTTCTTC.

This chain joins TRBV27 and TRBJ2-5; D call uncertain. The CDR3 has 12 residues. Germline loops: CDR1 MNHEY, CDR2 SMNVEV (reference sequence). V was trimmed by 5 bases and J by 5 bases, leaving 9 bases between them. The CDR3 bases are TGTGCCAGCAGTCCTGTGGGGGAGACCCAGTACTTC. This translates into CASSPVGETQYF.

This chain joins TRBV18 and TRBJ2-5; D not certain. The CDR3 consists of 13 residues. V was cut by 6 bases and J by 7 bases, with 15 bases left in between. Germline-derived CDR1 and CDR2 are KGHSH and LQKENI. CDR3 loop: CASSPPFLGTQYF. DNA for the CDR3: TGTGCCAGCTCGCCCCCCTTTTTGGGGACCCAGTACTTC.

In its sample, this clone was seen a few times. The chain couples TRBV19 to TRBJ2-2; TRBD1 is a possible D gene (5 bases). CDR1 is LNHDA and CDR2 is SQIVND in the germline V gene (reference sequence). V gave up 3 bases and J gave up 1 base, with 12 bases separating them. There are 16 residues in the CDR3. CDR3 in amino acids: CASSITRARNTGELFF. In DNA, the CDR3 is TGTGCCAGTAGTATTACCAGGGCAAGGAACACCGGGGAGCTGTTTTTT.

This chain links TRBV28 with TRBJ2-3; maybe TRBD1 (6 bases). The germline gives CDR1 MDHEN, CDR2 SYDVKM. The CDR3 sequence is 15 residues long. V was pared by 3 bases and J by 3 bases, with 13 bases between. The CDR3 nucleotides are TGTGCCAGCAGTTTGATTCAGGGGCAGACAGATACGCAGTATTTT. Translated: CASSLIQGQTDTQYF.

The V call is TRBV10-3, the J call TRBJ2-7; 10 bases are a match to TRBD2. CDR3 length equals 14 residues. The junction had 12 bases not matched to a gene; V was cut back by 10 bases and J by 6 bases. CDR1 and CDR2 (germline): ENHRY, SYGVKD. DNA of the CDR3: TGTGCCACAGGGGCGGGACTAGCGACCGGCGAGCAGTACTTC. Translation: CATGAGLATGEQYF.

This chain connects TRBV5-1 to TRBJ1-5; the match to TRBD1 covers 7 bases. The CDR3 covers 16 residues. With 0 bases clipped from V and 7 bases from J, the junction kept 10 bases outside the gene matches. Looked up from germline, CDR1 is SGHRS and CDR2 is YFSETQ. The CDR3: CASSLGGTENGQPQHF. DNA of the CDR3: TGCGCCAGCAGCTTGGGAGGGACAGAGAATGGCCAGCCCCAGCATTTT.

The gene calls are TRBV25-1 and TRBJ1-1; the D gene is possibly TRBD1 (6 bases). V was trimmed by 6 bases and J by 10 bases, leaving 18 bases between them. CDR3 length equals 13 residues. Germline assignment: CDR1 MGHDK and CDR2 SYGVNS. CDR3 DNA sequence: TGTGCCAGCAGGGGGGCGGATTCGGGGGGAGCTTTCTTT. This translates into CASRGADSGGAFF.

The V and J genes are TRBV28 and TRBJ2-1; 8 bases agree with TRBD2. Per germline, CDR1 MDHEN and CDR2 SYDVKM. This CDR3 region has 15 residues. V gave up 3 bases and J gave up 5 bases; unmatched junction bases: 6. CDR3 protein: CASSLRTSIHNEQFF. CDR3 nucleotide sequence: TGTGCCAGCAGTTTGAGGACTAGCATCCACAATGAGCAGTTCTTC.

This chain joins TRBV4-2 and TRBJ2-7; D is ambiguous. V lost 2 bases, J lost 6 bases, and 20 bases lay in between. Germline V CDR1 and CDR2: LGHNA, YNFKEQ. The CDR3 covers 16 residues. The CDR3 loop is CASSQTFNSDRGEQYF. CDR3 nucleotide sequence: TGTGCCAGCAGCCAAACCTTTAACAGTGATCGTGGCGAGCAGTACTTC.

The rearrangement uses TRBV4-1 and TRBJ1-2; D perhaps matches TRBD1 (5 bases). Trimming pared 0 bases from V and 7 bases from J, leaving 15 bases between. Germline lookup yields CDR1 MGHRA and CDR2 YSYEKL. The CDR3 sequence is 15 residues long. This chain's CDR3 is CASSQDLGRGGGYTF. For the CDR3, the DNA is TGCGCCAGCAGCCAAGATCTGGGGCGGGGGGGTGGCTACACCTTC.

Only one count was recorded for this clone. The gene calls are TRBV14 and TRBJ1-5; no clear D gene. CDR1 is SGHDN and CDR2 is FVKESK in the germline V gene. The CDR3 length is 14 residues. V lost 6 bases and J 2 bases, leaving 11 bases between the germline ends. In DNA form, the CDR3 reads TGTGCCAGCAGTCTTGTGATGGGCAATCAGCCCCAGCATTTT. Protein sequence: CASSLVMGNQPQHF.